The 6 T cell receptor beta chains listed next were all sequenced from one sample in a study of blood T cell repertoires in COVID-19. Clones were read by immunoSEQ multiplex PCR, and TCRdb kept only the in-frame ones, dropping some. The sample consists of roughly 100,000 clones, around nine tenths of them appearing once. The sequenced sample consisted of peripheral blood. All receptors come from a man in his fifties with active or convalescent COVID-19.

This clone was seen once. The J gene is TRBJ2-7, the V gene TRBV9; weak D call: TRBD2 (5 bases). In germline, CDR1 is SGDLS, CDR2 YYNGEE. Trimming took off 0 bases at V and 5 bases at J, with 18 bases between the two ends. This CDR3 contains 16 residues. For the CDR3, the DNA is TGTGCCAGCAGCGTAGCTATCAGAGCGCCCGGGGACGAGCAGTACGTC. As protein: CASSVAIRAPGDEQYV.

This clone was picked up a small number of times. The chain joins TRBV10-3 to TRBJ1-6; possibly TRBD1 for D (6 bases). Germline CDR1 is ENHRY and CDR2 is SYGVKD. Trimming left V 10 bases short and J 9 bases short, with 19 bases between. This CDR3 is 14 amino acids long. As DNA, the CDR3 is TGTGCCAGCAGGGCAGGGGCTATCTCTTCACCCCTCCACTTT. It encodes CASRAGAISSPLHF.

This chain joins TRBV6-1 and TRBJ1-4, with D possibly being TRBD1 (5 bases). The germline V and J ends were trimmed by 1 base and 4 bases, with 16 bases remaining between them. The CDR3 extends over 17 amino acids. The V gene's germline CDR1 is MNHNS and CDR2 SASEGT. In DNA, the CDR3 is TGTGCCAGCAGTGAAGACTTTGCGACAGTCTTTAATGAAAAACTGTTTTTT. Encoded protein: CASSEDFATVFNEKLFF.

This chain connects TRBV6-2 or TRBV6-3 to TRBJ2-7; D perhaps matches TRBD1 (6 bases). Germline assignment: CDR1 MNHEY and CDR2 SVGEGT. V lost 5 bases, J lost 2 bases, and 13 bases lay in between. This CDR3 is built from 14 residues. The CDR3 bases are TGTGCCAGCAGTCCCGGGACACCCCCCTACGAGCAGTACTTC. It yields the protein CASSPGTPPYEQYF.

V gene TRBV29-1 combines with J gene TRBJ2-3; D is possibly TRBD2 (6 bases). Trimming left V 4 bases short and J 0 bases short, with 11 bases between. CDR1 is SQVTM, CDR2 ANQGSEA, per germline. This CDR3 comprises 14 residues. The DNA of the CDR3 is TGCAGCGTTGGGCGGGGCCTTAGCACAGATACGCAGTATTTT. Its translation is CSVGRGLSTDTQYF.

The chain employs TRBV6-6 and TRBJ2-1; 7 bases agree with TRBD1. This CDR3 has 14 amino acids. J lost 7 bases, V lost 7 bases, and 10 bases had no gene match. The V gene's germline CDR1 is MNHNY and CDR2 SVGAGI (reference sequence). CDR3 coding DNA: TGTGCCAGCACCCCTCGGGACAGAAGGAATGAGCAGTTCTTC. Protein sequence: CASTPRDRRNEQFF.